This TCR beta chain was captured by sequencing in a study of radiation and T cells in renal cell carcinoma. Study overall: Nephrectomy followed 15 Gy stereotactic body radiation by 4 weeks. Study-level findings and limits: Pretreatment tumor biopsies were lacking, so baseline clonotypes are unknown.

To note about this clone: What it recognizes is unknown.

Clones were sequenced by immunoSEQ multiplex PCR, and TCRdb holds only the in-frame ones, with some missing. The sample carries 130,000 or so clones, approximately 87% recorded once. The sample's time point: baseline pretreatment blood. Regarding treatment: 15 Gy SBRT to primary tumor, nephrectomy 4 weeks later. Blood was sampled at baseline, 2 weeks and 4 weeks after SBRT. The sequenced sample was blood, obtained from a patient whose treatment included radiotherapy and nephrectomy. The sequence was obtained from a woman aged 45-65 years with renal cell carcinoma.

CDR3 residues: CASKGGRSQNTGELFF. As DNA, the CDR3 is TGTGCCAGCAAAGGCGGGAGGTCACAGAACACCGGGGAGCTGTTTTTT. J is TRBJ2-2 and V is TRBV2; TRBD2 matches at 8 bases. Germline CDR1 and CDR2: SNHLY and FYNNEI. Trimming at V came to 7 bases and at J to 1 base, leaving 8 bases not matched to a gene. The CDR3 totals 16 residues.